This T cell receptor beta chain was captured in a study of CD8 T cells in ankylosing spondylitis. J gave up 3 bases and V 2 bases, and 6 bases lay outside the gene matches. This CDR3 is 15 amino acids long. Per the germline V gene, CDR1 is DFQATT and CDR2 is SNEGSKA (reference sequence). This clonotype has only a few counts. Its specificity is unknown. Study results and limitations: A TCR beta motif of fewer than ten highly homologous variants seemed to mark ankylosing spondylitis blood. Disease-linked clones bore a CD8+ phenotype and were relatively rare in peripheral blood. Some motif variants had been reported before (in reactive arthritis synovial fluid and blood).

Generation of TCR beta libraries employed quantitative 5'-RACE incorporating molecular barcodes. One entry per CDR3 protein results from TCRdb running MiXCR on the 5' RACE reads. The table has hundreds of thousands of distinct CDR3 sequences, approximately 12% seen once; the top ten hold about 0.49%. The chain carries TRBV20-1 and TRBJ2-1; 8 positions match TRBD2. Material: blood, either unsorted or a sorted T cell fraction (not recorded which). The source of this sequence is a male donor with ankylosing spondylitis. The CDR3 loop is CSARTMGLDYNEQFF. CDR3 nucleotides: TGCAGTGCTAGAACTATGGGACTAGACTACAATGAGCAGTTCTTC.